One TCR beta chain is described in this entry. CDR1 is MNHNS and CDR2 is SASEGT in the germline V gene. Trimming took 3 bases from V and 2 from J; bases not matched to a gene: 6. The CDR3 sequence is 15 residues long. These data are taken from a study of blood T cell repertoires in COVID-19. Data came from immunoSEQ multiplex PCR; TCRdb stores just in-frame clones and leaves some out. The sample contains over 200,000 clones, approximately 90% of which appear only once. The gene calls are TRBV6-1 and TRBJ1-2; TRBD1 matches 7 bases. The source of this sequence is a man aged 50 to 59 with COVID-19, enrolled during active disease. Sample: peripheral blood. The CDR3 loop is CASSDRGQINYGYTF. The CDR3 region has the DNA TGTGCCAGCAGTGACCGGGGACAGATCAACTATGGCTACACCTTC.